This TCR beta chain emerged from a study of T cell responses to AZD1222 COVID-19 vaccine. Here immunoSEQ multiplex PCR was the method, and the copy in TCRdb shows in-frame clones only, minus some. The sample carries roughly 100,000 clones, nearly 90% recorded once. The V and J ends lost 0 bases and 4 bases respectively, with 10 bases between them. Germline V CDR1 and CDR2: SGDLS, YYNGEE. The CDR3 covers 14 residues. The receptor was isolated from an adult in good health. The sequencing used peripheral blood, collected on day 0 of AZD1222 vaccination. The chain links TRBV9 to TRBJ2-5, with D hard to call. In DNA form, the CDR3 reads TGTGCCAGCAGCGTAGATGGCAGCAGAGAGACCCAGTACTTC. Translated, it gives CASSVDGSRETQYF.